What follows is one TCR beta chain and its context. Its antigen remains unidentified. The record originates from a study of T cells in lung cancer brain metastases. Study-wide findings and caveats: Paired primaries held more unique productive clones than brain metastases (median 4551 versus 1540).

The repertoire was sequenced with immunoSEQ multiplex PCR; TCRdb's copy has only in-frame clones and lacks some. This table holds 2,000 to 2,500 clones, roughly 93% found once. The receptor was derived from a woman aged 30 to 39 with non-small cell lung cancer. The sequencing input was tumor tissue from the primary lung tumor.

The CDR3: CASSIATGVSYEQYF. CDR3 bases: TGTGCCAGTAGTATAGCTACAGGGGTCTCCTACGAGCAGTACTTC. The chain couples TRBV19 to TRBJ2-7; 7 bases match TRBD1. The CDR3 is made up of 15 amino acids. Germline CDR1 is LNHDA and CDR2 is SQIVND (reference sequence). Germline trimming cut 1 base from V and 0 bases from J; bases unmatched to any gene: 3.